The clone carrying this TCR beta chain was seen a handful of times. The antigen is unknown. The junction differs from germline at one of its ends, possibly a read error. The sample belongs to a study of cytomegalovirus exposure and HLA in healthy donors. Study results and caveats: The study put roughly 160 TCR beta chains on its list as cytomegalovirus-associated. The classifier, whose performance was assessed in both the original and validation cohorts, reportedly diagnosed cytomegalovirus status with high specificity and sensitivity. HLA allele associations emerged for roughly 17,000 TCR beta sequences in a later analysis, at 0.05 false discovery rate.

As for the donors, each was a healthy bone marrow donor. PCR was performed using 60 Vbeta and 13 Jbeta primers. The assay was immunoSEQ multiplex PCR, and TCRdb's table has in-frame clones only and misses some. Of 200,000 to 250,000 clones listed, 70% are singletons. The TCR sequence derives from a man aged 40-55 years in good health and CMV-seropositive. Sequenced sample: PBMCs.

CDR3 coding DNA: TGTGCCAGCAGTCGGAGTAAGAAGGATCCCCTTTTT. Its protein is CASSRSKKDPLF. J is TRBJ2-3 and V is TRBV2, with unresolved D. CDR1 is SNHLY and CDR2 is FYNNEI in the germline V gene. CDR3 size: 12 residues. Together with reference TRBV2 and TRBJ2-3, the CDR3 gives the full variable domain: EPEVTQTPSHQVTQMGQEVILRCVPISNHLYFYWYRQILGQKVEFLVSFYNNEISEKSEIFDDQFSVERPDGSNFTLKIRSTKLEDSAMYFCASSRSKKDPLFGPGTRLTVL.